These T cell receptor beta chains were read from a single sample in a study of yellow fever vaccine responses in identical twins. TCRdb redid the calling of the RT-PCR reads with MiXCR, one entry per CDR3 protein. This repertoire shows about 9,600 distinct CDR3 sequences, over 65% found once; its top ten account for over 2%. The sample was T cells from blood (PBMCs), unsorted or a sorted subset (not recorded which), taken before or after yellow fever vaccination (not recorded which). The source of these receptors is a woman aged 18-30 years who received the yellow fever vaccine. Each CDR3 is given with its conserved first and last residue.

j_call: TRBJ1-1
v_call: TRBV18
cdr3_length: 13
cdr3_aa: CASSPLPNTEAFF

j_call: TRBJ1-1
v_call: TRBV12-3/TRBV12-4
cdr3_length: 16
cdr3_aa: CASTFRQGAPNTEAFF

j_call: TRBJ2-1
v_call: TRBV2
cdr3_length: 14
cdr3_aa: CASSDRGGYNEQFF

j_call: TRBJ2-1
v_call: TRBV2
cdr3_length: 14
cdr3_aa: CASYDRQINHEQFF

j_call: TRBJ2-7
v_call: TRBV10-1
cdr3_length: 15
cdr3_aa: CASSTRTGSSYEQYF

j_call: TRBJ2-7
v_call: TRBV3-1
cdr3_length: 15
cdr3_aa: CASSQDSRSTYEQYF

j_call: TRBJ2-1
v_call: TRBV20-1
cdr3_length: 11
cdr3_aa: CSARGLNEQFF

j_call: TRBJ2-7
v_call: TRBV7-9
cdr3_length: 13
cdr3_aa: CASMTSRSYEQYF

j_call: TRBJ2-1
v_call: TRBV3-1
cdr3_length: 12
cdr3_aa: CASSPEGVRQFF

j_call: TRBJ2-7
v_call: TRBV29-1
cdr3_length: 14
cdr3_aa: CSVAMNRFSYEQYF

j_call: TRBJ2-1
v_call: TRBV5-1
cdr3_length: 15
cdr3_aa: CASSSGQGPSNEQFF

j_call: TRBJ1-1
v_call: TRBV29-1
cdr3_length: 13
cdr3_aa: CSAYERGNTEAFF

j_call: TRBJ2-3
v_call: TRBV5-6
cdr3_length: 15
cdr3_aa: CASSAPGTGTDTQYF

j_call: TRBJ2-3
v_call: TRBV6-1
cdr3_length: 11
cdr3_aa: CASSEVDTQYF

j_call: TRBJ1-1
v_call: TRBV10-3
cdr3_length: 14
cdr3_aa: CAIREGQGRTEAFF

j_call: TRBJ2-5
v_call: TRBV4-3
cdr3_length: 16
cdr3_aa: CASSPSSGRGTETQYF

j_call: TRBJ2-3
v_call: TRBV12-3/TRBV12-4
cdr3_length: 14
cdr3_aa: CASTRGAATDTQYF

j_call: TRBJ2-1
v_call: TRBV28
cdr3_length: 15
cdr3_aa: CASSLAGGQYNEQFF

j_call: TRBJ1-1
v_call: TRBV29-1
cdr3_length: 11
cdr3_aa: CSVVRNTEAFF

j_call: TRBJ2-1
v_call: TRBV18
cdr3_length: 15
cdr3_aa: CASSFTVSSYNEQFF

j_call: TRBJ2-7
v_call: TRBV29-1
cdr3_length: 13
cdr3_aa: CSVVTPSSYEQYF

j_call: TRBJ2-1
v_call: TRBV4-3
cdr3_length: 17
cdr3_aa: CASSQGEGWGPVNEQFF

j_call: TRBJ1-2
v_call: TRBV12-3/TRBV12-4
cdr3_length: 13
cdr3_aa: CASSLAENYGYTF

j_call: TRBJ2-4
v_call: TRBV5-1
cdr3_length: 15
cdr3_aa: CASSDGAIAKNIQYF

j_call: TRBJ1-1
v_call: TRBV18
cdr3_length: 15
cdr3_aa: CASSPATGRGTEAFF

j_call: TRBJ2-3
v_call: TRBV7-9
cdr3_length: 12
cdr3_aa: CASSPPTDTQYF

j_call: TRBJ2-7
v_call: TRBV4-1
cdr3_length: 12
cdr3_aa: CASSQGVNEQYF

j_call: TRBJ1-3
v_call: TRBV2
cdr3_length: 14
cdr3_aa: CASSEDRPLITIYF

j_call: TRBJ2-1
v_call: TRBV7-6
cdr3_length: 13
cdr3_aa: CASARGKTHEQFF

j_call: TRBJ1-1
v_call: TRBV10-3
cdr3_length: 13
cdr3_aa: CAIIGPGNTEAFF

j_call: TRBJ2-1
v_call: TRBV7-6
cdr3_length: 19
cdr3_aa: CASSLVLGLAGSTYNEQFF

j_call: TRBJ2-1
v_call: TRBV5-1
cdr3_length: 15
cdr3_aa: CASSLDDPRSDEQFF

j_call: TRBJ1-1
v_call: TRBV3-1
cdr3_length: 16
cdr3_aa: CASSPQRTGTYTEAFF

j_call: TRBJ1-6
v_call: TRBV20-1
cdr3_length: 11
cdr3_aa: CSAQGDSPLHF

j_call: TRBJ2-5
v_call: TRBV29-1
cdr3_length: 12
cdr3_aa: CSAGQMQETQYF

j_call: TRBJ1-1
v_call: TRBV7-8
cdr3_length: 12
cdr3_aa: CASSLVYTEAFF

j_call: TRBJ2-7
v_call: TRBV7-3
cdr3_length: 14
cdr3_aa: CASSLLPQPYEQYF

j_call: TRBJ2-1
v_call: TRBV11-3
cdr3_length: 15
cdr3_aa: CASSRPGLAGVEQFF

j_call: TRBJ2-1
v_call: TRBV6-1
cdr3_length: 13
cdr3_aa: CASRLSQVYEQFF

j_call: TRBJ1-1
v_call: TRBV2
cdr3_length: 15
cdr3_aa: CASSLLTGLNTEAFF

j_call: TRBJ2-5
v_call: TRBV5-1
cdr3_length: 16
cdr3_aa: CASSSVPSDRQETQYF

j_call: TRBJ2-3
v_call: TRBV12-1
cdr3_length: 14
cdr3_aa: CASSFLGPADTQYF

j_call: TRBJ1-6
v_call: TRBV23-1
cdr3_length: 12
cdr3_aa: CATLAFESPLHF

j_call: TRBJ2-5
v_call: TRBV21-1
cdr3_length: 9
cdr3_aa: CASSTREYF

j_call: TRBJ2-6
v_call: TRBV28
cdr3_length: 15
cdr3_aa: CASSVESAGANVLTF

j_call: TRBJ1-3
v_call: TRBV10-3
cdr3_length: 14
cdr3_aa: CAIRSTGPGNTIYF

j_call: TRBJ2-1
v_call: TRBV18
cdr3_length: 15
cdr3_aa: CASSSGLAGVDEQFF

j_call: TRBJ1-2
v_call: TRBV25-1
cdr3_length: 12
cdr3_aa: CASSTPGDGYTF

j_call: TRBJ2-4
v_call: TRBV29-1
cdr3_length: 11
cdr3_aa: CSGGAKNIQYF

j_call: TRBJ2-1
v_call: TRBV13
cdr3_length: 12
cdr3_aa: CASSLDAEEQFF

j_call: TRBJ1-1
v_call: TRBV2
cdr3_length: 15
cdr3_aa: CASSVSGSANTEAFF

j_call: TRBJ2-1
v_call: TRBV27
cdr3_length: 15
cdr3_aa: CASSLSTGVGNEQFF

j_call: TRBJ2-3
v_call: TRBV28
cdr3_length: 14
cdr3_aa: CAISGTGATDTQYF

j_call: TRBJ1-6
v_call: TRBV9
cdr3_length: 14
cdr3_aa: CASSVGTVNSPLHF

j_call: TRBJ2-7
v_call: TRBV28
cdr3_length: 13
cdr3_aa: CASSPRLSYEQYF